The TCR beta chain under discussion was sequenced for a study of blood T cell repertoires in COVID-19. Repertoires were generated with immunoSEQ multiplex PCR, while TCRdb's copy carries only in-frame clones and drops some. The data show 150,000 to 200,000 clones, 86% seen once. The CDR3 contains 17 residues. Germline values: CDR1 KGHSH, CDR2 LQKENI. Losses at the gene ends were 5 bases for V and 0 bases for J; bases not matched to a gene: 10. Sequenced input: peripheral blood. The sequence came from a woman aged 60-75 years with COVID-19, enrolled during active disease. The chain recombines TRBV18 with TRBJ1-3; 7 positions agree with TRBD1. The CDR3 protein is CASSATGTADSGNTIYF. The CDR3 DNA reads as TGTGCCAGCTCAGCCACCGGGACAGCGGACTCTGGAAACACCATATATTTT.